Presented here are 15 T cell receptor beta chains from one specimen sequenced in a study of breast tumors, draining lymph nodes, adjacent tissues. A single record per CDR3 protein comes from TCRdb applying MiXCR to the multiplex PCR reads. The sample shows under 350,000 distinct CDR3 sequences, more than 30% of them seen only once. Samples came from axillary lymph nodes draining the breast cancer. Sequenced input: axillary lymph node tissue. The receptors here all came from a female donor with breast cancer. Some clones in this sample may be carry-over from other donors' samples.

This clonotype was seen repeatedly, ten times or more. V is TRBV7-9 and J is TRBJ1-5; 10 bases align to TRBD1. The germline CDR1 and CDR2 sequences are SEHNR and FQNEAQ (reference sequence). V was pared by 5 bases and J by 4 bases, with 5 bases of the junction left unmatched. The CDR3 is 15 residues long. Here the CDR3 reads CASSTGQGKNQPQHF. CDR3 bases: TGTGCCAGCAGCACGGGACAGGGGAAAAATCAGCCCCAGCATTTT.

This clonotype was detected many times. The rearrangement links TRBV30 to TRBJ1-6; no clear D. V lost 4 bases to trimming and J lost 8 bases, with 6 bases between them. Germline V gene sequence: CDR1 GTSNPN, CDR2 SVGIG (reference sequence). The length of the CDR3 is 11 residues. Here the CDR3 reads CAWTTDSPLHF. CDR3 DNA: TGTGCCTGGACCACAGATTCACCCCTCCACTTT.

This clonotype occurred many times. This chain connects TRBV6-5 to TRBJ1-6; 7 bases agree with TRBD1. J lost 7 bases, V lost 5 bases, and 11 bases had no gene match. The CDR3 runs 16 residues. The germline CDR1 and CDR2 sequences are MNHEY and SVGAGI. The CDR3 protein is CASSQRQGISNSPLHF. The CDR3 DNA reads TGTGCCAGCAGTCAGCGACAGGGAATTTCGAATTCACCCCTCCACTTT.

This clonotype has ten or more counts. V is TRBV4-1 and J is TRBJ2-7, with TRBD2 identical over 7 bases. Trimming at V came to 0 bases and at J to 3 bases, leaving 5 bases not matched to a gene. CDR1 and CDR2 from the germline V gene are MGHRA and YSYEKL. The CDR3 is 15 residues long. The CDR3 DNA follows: TGCGCCAGCAGCCAAGATCCAGCGGGAAACTACGAGCAGTACTTC. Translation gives CASSQDPAGNYEQYF.

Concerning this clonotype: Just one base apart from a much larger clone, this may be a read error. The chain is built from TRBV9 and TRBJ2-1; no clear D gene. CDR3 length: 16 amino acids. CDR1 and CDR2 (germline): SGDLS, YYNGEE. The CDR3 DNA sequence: TGTGCCAGCAGCCCTACGGGCCTGAGCTCCTACAATGAGCAGTCCTTC. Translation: CASSPTGLSSYNEQSF.

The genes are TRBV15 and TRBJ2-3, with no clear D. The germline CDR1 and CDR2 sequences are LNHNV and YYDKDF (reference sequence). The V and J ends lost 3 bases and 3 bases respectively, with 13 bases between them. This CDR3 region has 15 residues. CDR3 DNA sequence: TGTGCCACCAGCAGCCCGGCGAAGGTGACAGATACGCAGTATTTT. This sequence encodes CATSSPAKVTDTQYF.

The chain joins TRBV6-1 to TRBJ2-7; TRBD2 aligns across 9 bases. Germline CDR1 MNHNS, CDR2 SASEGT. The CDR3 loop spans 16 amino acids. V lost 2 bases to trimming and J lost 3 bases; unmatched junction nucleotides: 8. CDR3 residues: CASSERNSGGIYEQYF. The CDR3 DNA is TGTGCCAGCAGTGAAAGGAATAGCGGGGGAATCTACGAGCAGTACTTC.

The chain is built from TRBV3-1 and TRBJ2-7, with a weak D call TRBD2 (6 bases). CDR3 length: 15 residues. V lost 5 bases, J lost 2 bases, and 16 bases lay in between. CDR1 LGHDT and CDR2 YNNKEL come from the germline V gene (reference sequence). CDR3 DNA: TGTGCCAGCAGCGTGAGTGCGGGACCGACCTACGAGCAGTACTTC. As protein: CASSVSAGPTYEQYF.

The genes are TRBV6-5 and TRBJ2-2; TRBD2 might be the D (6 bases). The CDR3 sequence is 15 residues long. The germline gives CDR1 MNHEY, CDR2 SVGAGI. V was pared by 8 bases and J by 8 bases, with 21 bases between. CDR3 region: CASSDPGDFPGELFF. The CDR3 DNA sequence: TGTGCCAGCTCAGACCCGGGAGACTTTCCTGGGGAGCTGTTTTTT.

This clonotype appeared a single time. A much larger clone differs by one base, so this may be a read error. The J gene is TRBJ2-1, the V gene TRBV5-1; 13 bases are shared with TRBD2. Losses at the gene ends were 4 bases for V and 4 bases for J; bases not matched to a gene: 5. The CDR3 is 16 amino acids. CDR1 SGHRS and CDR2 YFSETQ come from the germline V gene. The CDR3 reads CASSTTGLAGYNEQFF. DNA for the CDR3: TGCGCCAGCAGCACTACGGGACTAGCGGGATACAATGAGCAGTTCTTC.

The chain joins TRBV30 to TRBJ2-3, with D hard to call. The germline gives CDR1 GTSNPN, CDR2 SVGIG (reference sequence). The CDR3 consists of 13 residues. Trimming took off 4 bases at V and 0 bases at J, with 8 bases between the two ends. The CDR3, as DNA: TGTGCCTGGATGCCGGGTAGCACAGATACGCAGTATTTT. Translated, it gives CAWMPGSTDTQYF.

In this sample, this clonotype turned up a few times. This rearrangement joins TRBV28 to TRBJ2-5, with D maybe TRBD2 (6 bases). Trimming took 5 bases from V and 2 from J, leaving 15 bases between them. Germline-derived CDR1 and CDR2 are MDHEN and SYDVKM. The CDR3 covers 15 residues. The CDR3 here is CASSRGDRLQETQYF. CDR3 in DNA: TGTGCCAGCAGTCGCGGGGACCGCCTTCAAGAGACCCAGTACTTC.

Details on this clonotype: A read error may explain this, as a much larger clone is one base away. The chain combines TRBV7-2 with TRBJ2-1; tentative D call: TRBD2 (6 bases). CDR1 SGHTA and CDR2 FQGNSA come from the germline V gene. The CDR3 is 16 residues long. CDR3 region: CASSLEAGSNSNEQSF. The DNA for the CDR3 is TGTGCCAGCAGCTTAGAGGCCGGGAGTAATTCCAATGAGCAGTCCTTC. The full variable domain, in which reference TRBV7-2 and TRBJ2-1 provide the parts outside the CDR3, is GAGVSQSPSNKVTEKGKDVELRCDPISGHTALYWYRQSLGQGLEFLIYFQGNSAPDKSGLPSDRFSAERTGGSVSTLTIQRTQQEDSAVYLCASSLEAGSNSNEQSFGPGTRLTVL.

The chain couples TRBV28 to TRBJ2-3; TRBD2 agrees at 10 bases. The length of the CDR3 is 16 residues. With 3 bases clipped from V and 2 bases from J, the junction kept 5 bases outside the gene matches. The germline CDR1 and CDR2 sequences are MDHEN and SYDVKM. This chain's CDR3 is CASSFSAGGPTDTQYF. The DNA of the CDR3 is TGTGCCAGCAGTTTCTCAGCGGGAGGGCCCACAGATACGCAGTATTTT.

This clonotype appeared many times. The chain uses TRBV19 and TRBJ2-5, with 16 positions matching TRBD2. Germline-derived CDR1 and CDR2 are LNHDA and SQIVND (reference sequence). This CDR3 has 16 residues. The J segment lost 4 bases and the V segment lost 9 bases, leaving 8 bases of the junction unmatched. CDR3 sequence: CASAGTSGRARETQYF. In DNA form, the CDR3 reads TGTGCCAGCGCCGGGACTAGCGGGAGGGCCCGAGAGACCCAGTACTTC.